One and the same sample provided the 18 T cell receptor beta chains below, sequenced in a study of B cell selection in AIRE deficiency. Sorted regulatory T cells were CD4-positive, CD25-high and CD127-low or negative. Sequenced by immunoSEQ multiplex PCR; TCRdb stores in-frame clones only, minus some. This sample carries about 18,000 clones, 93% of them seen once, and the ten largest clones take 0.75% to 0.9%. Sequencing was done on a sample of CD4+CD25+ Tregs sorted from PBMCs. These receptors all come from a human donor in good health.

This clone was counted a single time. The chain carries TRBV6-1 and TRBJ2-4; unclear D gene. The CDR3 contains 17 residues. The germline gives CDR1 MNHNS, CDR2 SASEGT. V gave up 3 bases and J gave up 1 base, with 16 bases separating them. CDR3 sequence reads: CASSDFGRLDAKNIQYF. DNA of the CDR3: TGTGCCAGCAGTGACTTTGGACGCCTGGACGCCAAAAACATTCAGTACTTC.

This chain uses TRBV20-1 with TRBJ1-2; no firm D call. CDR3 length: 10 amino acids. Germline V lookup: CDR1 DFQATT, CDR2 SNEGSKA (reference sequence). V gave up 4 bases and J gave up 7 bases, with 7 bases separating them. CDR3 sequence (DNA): TGCAGTGCTATGACAATTGGCTACACCTTC. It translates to CSAMTIGYTF.

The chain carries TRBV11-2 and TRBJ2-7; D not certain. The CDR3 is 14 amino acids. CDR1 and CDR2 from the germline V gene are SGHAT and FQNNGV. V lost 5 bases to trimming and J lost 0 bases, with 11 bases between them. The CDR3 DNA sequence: TGTGCCAGCAGCCCCGCAGGCCTCTCCTACGAGCAGTACTTC. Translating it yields CASSPAGLSYEQYF.

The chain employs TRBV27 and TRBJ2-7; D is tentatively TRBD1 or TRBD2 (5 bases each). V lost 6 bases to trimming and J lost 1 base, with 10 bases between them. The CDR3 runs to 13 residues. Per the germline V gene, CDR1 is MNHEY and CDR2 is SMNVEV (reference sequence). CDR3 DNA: TGTGCCAGCAGCGGGGCTGGATCCTACGAGCAGTACTTC. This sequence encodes CASSGAGSYEQYF.

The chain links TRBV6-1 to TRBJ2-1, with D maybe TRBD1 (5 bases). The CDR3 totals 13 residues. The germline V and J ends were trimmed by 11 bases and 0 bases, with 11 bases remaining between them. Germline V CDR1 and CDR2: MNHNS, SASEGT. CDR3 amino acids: CAVGRPSYNEQFF. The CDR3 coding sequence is TGTGCCGTGGGGCGGCCCTCCTACAATGAGCAGTTCTTC.

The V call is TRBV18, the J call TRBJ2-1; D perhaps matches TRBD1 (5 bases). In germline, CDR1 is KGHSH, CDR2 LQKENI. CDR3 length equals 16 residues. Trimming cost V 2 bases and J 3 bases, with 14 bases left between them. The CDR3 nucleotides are TGTGCCAGCTCACCATATCGTGGCAGGGACTACAATGAGCAGTTCTTC. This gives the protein CASSPYRGRDYNEQFF.

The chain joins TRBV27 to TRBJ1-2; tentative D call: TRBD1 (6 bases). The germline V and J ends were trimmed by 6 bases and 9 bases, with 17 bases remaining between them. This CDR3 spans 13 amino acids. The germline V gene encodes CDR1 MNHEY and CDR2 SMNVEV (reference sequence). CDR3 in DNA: TGTGCCAGCAGCCTACAGGGCCAATTGAGCTACACCTTC. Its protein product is CASSLQGQLSYTF.

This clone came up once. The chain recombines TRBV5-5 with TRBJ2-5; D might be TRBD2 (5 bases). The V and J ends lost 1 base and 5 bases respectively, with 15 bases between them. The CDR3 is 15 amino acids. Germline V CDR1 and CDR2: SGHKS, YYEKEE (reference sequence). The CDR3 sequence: CASSLWRTTTETQYF. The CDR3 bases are TGTGCCAGCAGCTTGTGGAGGACGACGACGGAGACCCAGTACTTC.

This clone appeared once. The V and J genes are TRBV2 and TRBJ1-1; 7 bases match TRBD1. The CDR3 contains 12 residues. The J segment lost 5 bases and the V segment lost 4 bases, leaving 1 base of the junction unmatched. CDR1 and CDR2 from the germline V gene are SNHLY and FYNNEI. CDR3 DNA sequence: TGTGCCAGCAGTGTACAGGGGACTGAAGCTTTCTTT. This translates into CASSVQGTEAFF.

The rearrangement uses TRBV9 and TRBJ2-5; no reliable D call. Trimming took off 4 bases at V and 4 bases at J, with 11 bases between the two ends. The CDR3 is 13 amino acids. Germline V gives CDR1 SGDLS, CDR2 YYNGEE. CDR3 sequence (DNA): TGTGCCAGCAGCTCCGGTCTCAGAGAGACCCAGTACTTC. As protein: CASSSGLRETQYF.

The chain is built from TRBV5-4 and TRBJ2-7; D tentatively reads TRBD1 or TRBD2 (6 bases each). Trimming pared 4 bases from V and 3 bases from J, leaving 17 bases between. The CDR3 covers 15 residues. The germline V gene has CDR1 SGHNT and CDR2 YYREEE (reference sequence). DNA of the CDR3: TGTGCCAGCAGCAGGGGGACTGGGGGACTCTACGAGCAGTACTTC. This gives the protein CASSRGTGGLYEQYF.

CDR3 region: CASGAGRDNSPLHF. For the CDR3, the DNA is TGTGCCAGCGGGGCAGGGAGGGATAATTCACCCCTCCACTTT. The chain couples TRBV6-1 to TRBJ1-6; D possibly corresponds to TRBD1 (5 bases). CDR3 length: 14 amino acids. CDR1 is MNHNS, CDR2 SASEGT, per germline. Between the trimmed V and J ends, which lost 8 bases and 5 bases, there was a span of 13 bases.

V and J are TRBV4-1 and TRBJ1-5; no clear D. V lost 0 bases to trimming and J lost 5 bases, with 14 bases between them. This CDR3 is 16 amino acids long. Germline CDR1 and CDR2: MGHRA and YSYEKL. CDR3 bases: TGCGCCAGCAGCCAAGAATCTTGGACGGAGGATCAGCCCCAGCATTTT. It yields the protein CASSQESWTEDQPQHF.

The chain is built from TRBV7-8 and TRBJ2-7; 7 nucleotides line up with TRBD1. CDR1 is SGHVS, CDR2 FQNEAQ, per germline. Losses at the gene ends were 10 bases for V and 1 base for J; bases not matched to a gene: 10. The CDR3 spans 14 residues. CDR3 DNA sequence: TGTGCCATGGGGAACAGGGGTGGTTCCTACGAGCAGTACTTC. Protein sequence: CAMGNRGGSYEQYF.

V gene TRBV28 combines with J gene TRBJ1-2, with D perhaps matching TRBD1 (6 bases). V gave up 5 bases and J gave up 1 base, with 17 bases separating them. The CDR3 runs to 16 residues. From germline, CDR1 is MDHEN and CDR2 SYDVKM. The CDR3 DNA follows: TGTGCCAGCAGTCCTCCTGGACAGCTGAATAACTATGGCTACACCTTC. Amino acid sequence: CASSPPGQLNNYGYTF.

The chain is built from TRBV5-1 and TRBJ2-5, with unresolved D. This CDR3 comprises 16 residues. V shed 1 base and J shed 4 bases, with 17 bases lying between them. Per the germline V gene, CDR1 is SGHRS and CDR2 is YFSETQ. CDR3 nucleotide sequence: TGCGCCAGCAGCTTGAATTTGAAGGCAGGAAGAGAGACCCAGTACTTC. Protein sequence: CASSLNLKAGRETQYF.

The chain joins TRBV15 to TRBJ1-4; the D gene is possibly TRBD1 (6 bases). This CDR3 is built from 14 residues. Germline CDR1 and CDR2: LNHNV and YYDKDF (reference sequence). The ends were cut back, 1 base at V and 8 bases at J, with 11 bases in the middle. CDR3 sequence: CATSRAGGREKLFF. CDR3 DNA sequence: TGTGCCACCAGCAGAGCCGGGGGGCGGGAAAAACTGTTTTTT.

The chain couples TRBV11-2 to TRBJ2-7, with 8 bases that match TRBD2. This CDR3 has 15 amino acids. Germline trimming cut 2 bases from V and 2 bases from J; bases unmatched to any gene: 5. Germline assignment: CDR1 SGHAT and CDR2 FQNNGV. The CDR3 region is CASSLTLAGAYEQYF. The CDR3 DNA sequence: TGTGCCAGCAGCTTAACTCTAGCGGGTGCCTACGAGCAGTACTTC.